The 9 T cell receptor beta chains in this list originate from one sample, sequenced in a study of T cell responses to AZD1222 COVID-19 vaccine. Here immunoSEQ multiplex PCR was the method, and the copy in TCRdb shows in-frame clones only, minus some. The sample contains about 97,000 clones, about 88% of which appear only once. The source material was peripheral blood, sampled on day 0 of AZD1222 vaccination. The origin of the receptors is an adult in good health.

The chain carries TRBV5-1 and TRBJ2-7, with 13 bases fitting TRBD2. Germline V gene data show CDR1 as SGHRS and CDR2 as YFSETQ. The CDR3 sequence is 17 residues long. After removal of 4 bases from V and 0 bases from J, the junction contained 7 bases not matched to a gene. The CDR3 here is CASSPGGLAGTSYEQYF. The CDR3 DNA reads TGCGCCAGCAGCCCCGGGGGACTAGCGGGGACCTCCTACGAGCAGTACTTC.

The chain couples TRBV29-1 to TRBJ1-2, with 8 bases fitting TRBD1. Germline V gene data show CDR1 as SQVTM and CDR2 as ANQGSEA. V trimming: 4 bases; J trimming: 6 bases; junction bases outside the gene matches: 7. The CDR3 is 13 amino acids. In DNA, the CDR3 is TGCAGCGTTGCAAGGCAGGGGGCGGATGGCTACACCTTC. This sequence encodes CSVARQGADGYTF.

This clone appeared once. The genes are TRBV28 and TRBJ1-5; D possibly corresponds to TRBD1 (5 bases). This CDR3 comprises 14 residues. Trimming took 8 bases from V and 4 from J, leaving 15 bases between them. Per the germline V gene, CDR1 is MDHEN and CDR2 is SYDVKM. This CDR3 is CASQPSQVNQPQHF. CDR3 in DNA: TGTGCCAGCCAACCTTCACAGGTGAATCAGCCCCAGCATTTT.

This chain joins TRBV12-3 or TRBV12-4 and TRBJ2-2; D gene uncertain. CDR3 length equals 11 residues. The V end was cut by 7 bases, the J end by 4 bases, with 4 bases between. CDR3 sequence: CASTFTGELFF. The CDR3 nucleotides read TGTGCCAGCACCTTCACCGGGGAGCTGTTTTTT.

This sequence joins TRBV30 and TRBJ1-3; 8 bases align to TRBD1. Trimming removed 3 bases from V and 0 bases from J; junction bases left unmatched: 4. This CDR3 is built from 15 residues. From germline, CDR1 is GTSNPN and CDR2 SVGIG (reference sequence). The CDR3 is CAWREGTGSGNTIYF. DNA for the CDR3: TGTGCCTGGAGAGAAGGGACAGGCTCTGGAAACACCATATATTTT.

For this clone: The identical CDR3 is also encoded by other nucleotide sequences in the sample. The V and J genes are TRBV6-1 and TRBJ1-5; no definite D call. CDR3 length equals 13 residues. The V end was cut by 2 bases, the J end by 7 bases, with 9 bases between. The V gene's germline CDR1 is MNHNS and CDR2 SASEGT. The CDR3 bases are TGTGCCAGCAGTGAACCTGGTCGACAGCCCCAGCATTTT. Amino acids: CASSEPGRQPQHF.

The chain combines TRBV2 with TRBJ2-7; 11 nucleotides match TRBD2. With V trimmed by 4 bases and J by 2 bases, 7 bases remained unmatched. Germline V CDR1 and CDR2: SNHLY, FYNNEI. The CDR3 has 16 residues. The CDR3 sequence is CASSVPKTSGTYEQYF. The CDR3 coding sequence is TGTGCCAGCAGTGTCCCTAAGACTAGCGGGACCTACGAGCAGTACTTC.

This clone was counted many times. This sequence joins TRBV2 and TRBJ1-2; D perhaps matches TRBD1 (6 bases). The CDR3 consists of 13 residues. V was cut by 6 bases and J by 4 bases, with 12 bases left in between. Germline V gives CDR1 SNHLY, CDR2 FYNNEI. CDR3 region: CASRGGHSYGYTF. The CDR3 DNA is TGTGCCAGCAGGGGGGGACACTCCTATGGCTACACCTTC.

The chain uses TRBV25-1 and TRBJ1-3; 8 positions match TRBD1. From germline, CDR1 is MGHDK and CDR2 SYGVNS. CDR3 length: 15 amino acids. The J segment lost 3 bases and the V segment lost 6 bases, leaving 7 bases of the junction unmatched. The CDR3 coding sequence is TGTGCCAGCAGCAAAATGGGGACAGGTGGAAACACCATATATTTT. Its protein is CASSKMGTGGNTIYF.